The present T cell receptor (beta chain) was sequenced within a study of blood T cell repertoires in COVID-19. Study summary: Acute-phase and convalescent COVID-19 samples originated in the United States, Italy and Spain. PBMCs, B-cell-depleted T cells, or T cells were the source of the cDNA or gDNA that made up the material.

As to this clone: Other DNA sequences from this sample encode an identical CDR3 as well.

Germline assignment: CDR1 SNHLY and CDR2 FYNNEI. V lost 0 bases, J lost 6 bases, and 6 bases lay in between. This CDR3 comprises 14 residues. Original methodology: The assay estimated nucleated cells by amplifying reference gene primers. The table came from immunoSEQ multiplex PCR; TCRdb's copy has only in-frame clones and leaves some out. That table furnishes V, J and clone size, whereas the DNA furnished D and trimming. The sample shows almost 250,000 clones, approximately 86% of them seen only once. The TCR originated in a woman aged 60-70 years who had recovered from COVID-19. The chain links TRBV2 to TRBJ1-6; D remains unclear. Material: peripheral blood. The CDR3 protein is CASSEARVNSPLHF. The CDR3 region has the DNA TGTGCCAGCAGTGAAGCGCGGGTTAATTCACCCCTCCACTTT.